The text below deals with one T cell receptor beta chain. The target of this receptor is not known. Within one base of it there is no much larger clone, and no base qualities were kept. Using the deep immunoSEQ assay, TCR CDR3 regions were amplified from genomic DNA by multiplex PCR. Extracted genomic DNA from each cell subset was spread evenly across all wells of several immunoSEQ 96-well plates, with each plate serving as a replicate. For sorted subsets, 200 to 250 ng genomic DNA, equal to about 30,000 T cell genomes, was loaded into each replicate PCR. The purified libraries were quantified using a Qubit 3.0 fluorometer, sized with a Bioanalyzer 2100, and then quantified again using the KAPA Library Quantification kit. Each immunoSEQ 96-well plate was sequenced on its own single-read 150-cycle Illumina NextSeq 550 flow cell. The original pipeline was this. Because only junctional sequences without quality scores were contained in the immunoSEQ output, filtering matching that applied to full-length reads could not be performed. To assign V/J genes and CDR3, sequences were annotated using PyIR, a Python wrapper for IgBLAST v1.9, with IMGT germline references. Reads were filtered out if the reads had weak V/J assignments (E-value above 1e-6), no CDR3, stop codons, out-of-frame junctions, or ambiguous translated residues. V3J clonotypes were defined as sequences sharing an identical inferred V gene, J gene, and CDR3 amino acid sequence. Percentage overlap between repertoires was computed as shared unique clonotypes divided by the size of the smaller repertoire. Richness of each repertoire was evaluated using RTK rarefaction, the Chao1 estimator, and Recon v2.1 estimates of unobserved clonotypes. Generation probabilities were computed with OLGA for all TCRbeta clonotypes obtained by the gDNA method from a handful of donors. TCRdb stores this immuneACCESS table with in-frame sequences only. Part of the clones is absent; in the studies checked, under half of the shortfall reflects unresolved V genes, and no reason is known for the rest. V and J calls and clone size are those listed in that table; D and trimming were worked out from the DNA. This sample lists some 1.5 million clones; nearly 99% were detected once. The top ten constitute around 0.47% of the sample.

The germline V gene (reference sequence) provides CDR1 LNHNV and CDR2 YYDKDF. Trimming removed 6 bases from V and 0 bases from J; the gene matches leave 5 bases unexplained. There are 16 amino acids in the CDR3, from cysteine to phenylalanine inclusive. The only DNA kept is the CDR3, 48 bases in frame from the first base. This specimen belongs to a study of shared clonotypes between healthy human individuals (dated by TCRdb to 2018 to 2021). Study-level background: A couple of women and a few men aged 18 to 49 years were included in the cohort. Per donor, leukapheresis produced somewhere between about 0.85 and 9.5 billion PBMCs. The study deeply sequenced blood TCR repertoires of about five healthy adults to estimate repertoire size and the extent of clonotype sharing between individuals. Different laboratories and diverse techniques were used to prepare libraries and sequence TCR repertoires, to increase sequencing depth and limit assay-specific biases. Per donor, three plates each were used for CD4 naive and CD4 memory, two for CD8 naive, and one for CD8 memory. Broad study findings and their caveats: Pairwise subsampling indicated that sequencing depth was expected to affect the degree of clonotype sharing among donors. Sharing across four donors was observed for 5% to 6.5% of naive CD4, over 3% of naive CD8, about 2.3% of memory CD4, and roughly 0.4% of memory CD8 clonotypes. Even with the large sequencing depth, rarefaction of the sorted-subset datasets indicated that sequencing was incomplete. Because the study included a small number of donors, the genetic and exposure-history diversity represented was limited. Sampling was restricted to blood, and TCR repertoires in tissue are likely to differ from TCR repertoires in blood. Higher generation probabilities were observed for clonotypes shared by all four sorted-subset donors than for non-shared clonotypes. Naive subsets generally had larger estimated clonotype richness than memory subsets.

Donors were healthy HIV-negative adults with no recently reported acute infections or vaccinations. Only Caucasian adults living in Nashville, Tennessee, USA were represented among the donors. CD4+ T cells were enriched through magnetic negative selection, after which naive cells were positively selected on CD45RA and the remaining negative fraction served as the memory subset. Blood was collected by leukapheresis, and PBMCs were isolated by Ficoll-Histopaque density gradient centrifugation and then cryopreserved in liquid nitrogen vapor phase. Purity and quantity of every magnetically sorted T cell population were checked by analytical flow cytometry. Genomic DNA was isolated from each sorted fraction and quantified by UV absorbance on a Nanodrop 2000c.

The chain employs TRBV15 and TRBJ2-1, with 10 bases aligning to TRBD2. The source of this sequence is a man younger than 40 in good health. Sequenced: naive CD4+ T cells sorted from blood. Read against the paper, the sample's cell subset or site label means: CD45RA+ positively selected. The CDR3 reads CATSQAGGSSYNEQFF. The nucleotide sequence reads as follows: TGTGCCACCAGTCAAGCGGGAGGGAGCTCCTACAATGAGCAGTTCTTC.